This TCR beta chain was observed in a study of response to subunit inactivated influenza vaccine. General study points: It was suggested by the authors that few new T cells are recruited by each seasonal influenza vaccination.

Trimming removed 0 bases at V and 4 bases at J, with 24 bases between. Germline CDR1 DFQATT, CDR2 SNEGSKA (reference sequence). The CDR3 is 18 residues long. This clonotype was counted a few times. Its antigen is undetermined. TCRdb re-analysed the RT-PCR reads in MiXCR, keeping a single row per CDR3 protein. This repertoire shows 500,000 or so distinct CDR3 sequences, more than 15% found once; its top ten account for approximately 3%. V usage is TRBV20-1 and J usage is TRBJ1-2; D is unresolved. The sequences come from CD4+ T cells sorted from PBMCs, collected around 25 months after vaccination. The TCR sequence derives from a man between 45 and 75 years old who received an inactivated influenza vaccine. For the CDR3, the DNA is TGCAGTGCTAGAGATTTTGACCCTAAGGCAGCCCTCAGCTATGGCTACACCTTC. This translates into CSARDFDPKAALSYGYTF.